The 9 T cell receptor beta chains below come from one sample, sequenced in a study of blood T cells in healthy people across ages. It was with a sample-barcoded 5' primer and a J-beta primer mix that a second PCR of about 6 to 12 cycles was run. A single record per CDR3 protein comes from TCRdb applying MiXCR to the 5' RACE reads. Of under 2,000,000 distinct CDR3 sequences detected, approximately 50% appear once; the ten largest clones hold around 2.1%. Source material: blood. These receptors originate from a woman aged 40 to 50 in good health.

The chain uses TRBV6-2 or TRBV6-3 and TRBJ1-2; tentative D call: TRBD1 (5 bases). This CDR3 has 13 residues. Between the trimmed V and J ends, which lost 11 bases and 1 base, there was a span of 14 bases. Germline CDR1 reads MNHEY; CDR2 reads SVGEGT. In nucleotides, the CDR3 is TGTGCCGCCGCCAGGGCCGATAACTATGGCTACACCTTC. It codes for CAAARADNYGYTF.

The chain links TRBV21-1 to TRBJ2-7; the table's TRBD1 call for D was not verified on the DNA. TRBV21-1 is assigned pseudogene status. This CDR3 comprises 15 residues. The CDR3: CANITKGTGGREQYF. DNA for the CDR3: TGTGCCAACATCACAAAGGGTACAGGCGGGCGGGAGCAGTACTTC.

This clonotype has only a few counts. The chain is built from TRBV20-1 and TRBJ1-2; the D is unclear. V lost 0 bases and J 5 bases, leaving 16 bases between the germline ends. Germline lookup yields CDR1 DFQATT and CDR2 SNEGSKA (reference sequence). The CDR3 length is 15 residues. The CDR3 loop is CSARDRATDRYGYTF. CDR3 DNA sequence: TGCAGTGCTAGAGACCGGGCTACGGATCGGTATGGCTACACCTTC.

CDR3 amino acids: CATSRDPPGSTSQYF. In DNA form, the CDR3 reads TGTGCCACCAGCAGAGATCCACCAGGGTCTACGTCCCAGTACTTC. V gene TRBV15 combines with J gene TRBJ2-5; D might be TRBD1 (5 bases). Germline assignment: CDR1 LNHNV and CDR2 YYDKDF (reference sequence). The CDR3 covers 15 residues. V lost 0 bases, J lost 9 bases, and 17 bases lay in between. The whole variable domain, remainder taken from reference TRBV15 and TRBJ2-5, is DAMVIQNPRYQVTQFGKPVTLSCSQTLNHNVMYWYQQKSSQAPKLLFHYYDKDFNNEADTPDNFQSRRPNTSFCFLDIRSPGLGDTAMYLCATSRDPPGSTSQYFGPGTRLLVL.

This clonotype was recorded a few times. The chain employs TRBV4-2 and TRBJ1-2, with 8 bases fitting TRBD1. The length of the CDR3 is 16 residues. Losses at the gene ends were 0 bases for V and 4 bases for J; bases not matched to a gene: 7. CDR1 and CDR2 (germline): LGHNA, YNFKEQ. CDR3 loop: CASSQDPGTGGYGYTF. DNA of the CDR3: TGTGCCAGCAGCCAAGATCCGGGAACAGGGGGCTATGGCTACACCTTC.

The CDR3 nucleotides are TGCAGTCCCTCAGCGGGGGGACCAGATACGCAGTATTTT. It encodes CSPSAGGPDTQYF. This chain uses TRBV20-1 with TRBJ2-3, with 9 nucleotides matching TRBD2. Germline values: CDR1 DFQATT, CDR2 SNEGSKA (reference sequence). CDR3 length: 13 amino acids. V lost 8 bases, J lost 4 bases, and 7 bases stayed unmatched.

The chain is built from TRBV6-1 and TRBJ1-2; 7 nucleotides match TRBD1. CDR1 and CDR2 from the germline V gene are MNHNS and SASEGT. The CDR3 has 14 amino acids. After removal of 2 bases from V and 8 bases from J, the junction contained 8 bases not matched to a gene. In nucleotides, the CDR3 is TGTGCCAGCAGTGAATCTGGGACAGTCGGCGGCTACACCTTC. This translates into CASSESGTVGGYTF.

V is TRBV5-5 and J is TRBJ2-5; D possibly corresponds to TRBD1 (6 bases). CDR1 and CDR2 from the germline V gene are SGHKS and YYEKEE (reference sequence). The CDR3 spans 18 residues. V was trimmed by 4 bases and J by 4 bases, leaving 26 bases between them. CDR3 protein: CASSPQKLTGIFGETQYF. In DNA form, the CDR3 reads TGTGCCAGCAGCCCGCAAAAATTAACAGGGATATTCGGAGAGACCCAGTACTTC.

This chain links TRBV6-5 with TRBJ1-2; 7 nucleotides align to TRBD1. CDR3 size: 15 residues. Germline CDR1 reads MNHEY; CDR2 reads SVGAGI. The ends lost 5 bases at V and 4 bases at J; junction bases unmatched: 10. The CDR3 sequence: CASSTQGGLVYGYTF. In DNA, the CDR3 is TGTGCCAGCAGTACCCAGGGGGGGCTGGTCTATGGCTACACCTTC.